Presented here are 28 T cell receptor beta chains from one specimen sequenced in a study of shared clonotypes between healthy human individuals. Measured with immunoSEQ multiplex PCR; TCRdb has only the in-frame clones, and not every one. The repertoire holds a few million clones, roughly nine tenths seen once, with roughly 0.14% in the top ten. Sequencing was performed on naive CD4+ T cells sorted from blood. This sample's subset: CD45RA+ positively selected. These receptors were obtained from a man between 18 and 29 years old in good health.

This clone occurred once. The gene calls are TRBV5-1 and TRBJ2-3, with D perhaps TRBD2 (6 bases). This CDR3 region has 13 residues. Trimming pared 4 bases from V and 2 bases from J, leaving 8 bases between. Germline CDR1 is SGHRS and CDR2 is YFSETQ. The DNA for the CDR3 is TGCGCCAGCAGCGGCGGGGCCACAGATACGCAGTATTTT. Its translation is CASSGGATDTQYF.

V usage is TRBV7-2 and J usage is TRBJ2-7; D not resolved. The CDR3 is 12 amino acids. Trimming pared 6 bases from V and 2 bases from J, leaving 8 bases between. Per germline, CDR1 SGHTA and CDR2 FQGNSA. The CDR3 protein is CASRSSAYEQYF. CDR3 nucleotide sequence: TGTGCCAGCAGAAGCTCGGCCTACGAGCAGTACTTC.

CDR3 nucleotide sequence: TGTGCCAGCAGTTTTTTCGGACAGAACACTGAAGCTTTCTTT. Amino acid sequence: CASSFFGQNTEAFF. This rearrangement joins TRBV28 to TRBJ1-1; maybe TRBD1 (5 bases). V was clipped by 3 bases and J by 1 base, with 9 bases between them. The CDR3 covers 14 residues. The germline CDR1 and CDR2 sequences are MDHEN and SYDVKM.

This chain uses TRBV13 with TRBJ2-7, with no clear D. The germline V and J ends were trimmed by 0 bases and 3 bases, with 9 bases remaining between them. CDR1 and CDR2 (germline): PRHDT, FYEKMQ (reference sequence). The CDR3 is 14 amino acids. In DNA form, the CDR3 reads TGTGCCAGCAGCTTAGGGACTTCTCGCTACGAGCAGTACTTC. It encodes CASSLGTSRYEQYF.

The rearrangement uses TRBV6-5 and TRBJ1-1, with 7 bases that match TRBD1. J was trimmed by 0 bases and V by 10 bases; bases with no gene match: 11. The CDR3 is 15 residues long. Per the germline V gene, CDR1 is MNHEY and CDR2 is SVGAGI. The CDR3 spells CAIRPAGTVNTEAFF. CDR3 in DNA: TGTGCCATTCGCCCCGCCGGGACAGTGAACACTGAAGCTTTCTTT.

The chain couples TRBV14 to TRBJ2-2, with no clear D. Germline CDR1 is SGHDN and CDR2 is FVKESK. This CDR3 is built from 14 residues. Trimming pared 4 bases from V and 7 bases from J, leaving 13 bases between. The CDR3 is CASSRIHVYGELFF. CDR3 coding DNA: TGTGCCAGCAGCCGCATACATGTTTACGGGGAGCTGTTTTTT.

The gene calls are TRBV5-6 and TRBJ2-2; TRBD2 aligns across 7 bases. V was pared by 1 base and J by 1 base, with 4 bases of the junction left unmatched. Germline assignment: CDR1 SGHDT and CDR2 YYEEEE. The length of the CDR3 is 16 residues. The CDR3 DNA follows: TGTGCCAGCAGCTTGAGCGGGACCCAGAACACCGGGGAGCTGTTTTTT. Residues: CASSLSGTQNTGELFF.

This chain joins TRBV7-2 and TRBJ2-7, with a tentative D call TRBD2 (6 bases). Trimming stripped 4 bases from V and 1 base from J, with 14 bases between. CDR1 is SGHTA, CDR2 FQGNSA, per germline. This CDR3 is built from 15 residues. The DNA for the CDR3 is TGTGCCAGCAGCTGGCGGGACGGTGGGTCCTACGAGCAGTACTTC. Translation: CASSWRDGGSYEQYF.

This chain joins TRBV19 and TRBJ2-5, with D tentatively TRBD1 or TRBD2 (5 bases each). This CDR3 is built from 17 residues. The V end lost 2 bases, the J end lost 5 bases, and 21 bases lay between the germline ends. Germline V lookup: CDR1 LNHDA, CDR2 SQIVND (reference sequence). Here the CDR3 DNA reads TGTGCCAGTAGTATATTAGGGGACCTAGTGGTAGAGGAGACCCAGTACTTC. This encodes CASSILGDLVVEETQYF.

The V and J genes are TRBV5-1 and TRBJ2-5, with a weak D call TRBD2 (5 bases). Germline values: CDR1 SGHRS, CDR2 YFSETQ. The CDR3 extends over 16 amino acids. The V and J ends lost 2 bases and 5 bases respectively, with 19 bases between them. The CDR3, as DNA: TGCGCCAGCAGCTTACGGACTTTTCCTTCCGTGGAGACCCAGTACTTC. As protein: CASSLRTFPSVETQYF.

The CDR3 protein is CASSSVRDTQYF. The CDR3 DNA sequence: TGCGCCAGCAGCTCGGTGAGGGATACGCAGTATTTT. The rearrangement joins TRBV5-1 to TRBJ2-3; no definite D call. This CDR3 region has 12 residues. Germline assignment: CDR1 SGHRS and CDR2 YFSETQ. V was clipped by 3 bases and J by 6 bases, with 8 bases between them.

This clone was seen only a few times. The chain recombines TRBV4-1 with TRBJ1-1, with 9 bases matching TRBD1. Trimming removed 1 base from V and 8 bases from J; junction bases left unmatched: 2. This CDR3 contains 13 residues. The germline V gene has CDR1 MGHRA and CDR2 YSYEKL. The CDR3 protein is CASSQGDRVEAFF. In DNA, the CDR3 is TGCGCCAGCAGCCAAGGGGACAGGGTGGAAGCTTTCTTT.

The gene calls are TRBV7-9 and TRBJ1-5, with D perhaps matching TRBD1 (5 bases). Trimming removed 1 base from V and 0 bases from J, with 10 bases in between. CDR3 length: 16 residues. The germline V gene has CDR1 SEHNR and CDR2 FQNEAQ (reference sequence). The CDR3 nucleotides read TGTGCCAGCAGCTTAGGACAGTCTTATAGCAATCAGCCCCAGCATTTT. Its translation is CASSLGQSYSNQPQHF.

The rearrangement uses TRBV19 and TRBJ2-3, with 8 bases matching TRBD2. J was trimmed by 0 bases and V by 4 bases; bases with no gene match: 9. Germline CDR1 LNHDA, CDR2 SQIVND (reference sequence). The CDR3 spans 17 residues. The CDR3 loop is CASSSFPAGGSTDTQYF. For the CDR3, the DNA is TGTGCCAGTAGTAGTTTTCCCGCGGGAGGAAGCACAGATACGCAGTATTTT.

J is TRBJ2-7 and V is TRBV5-4, with 8 nucleotides matching TRBD2. Germline CDR1 SGHNT, CDR2 YYREEE (reference sequence). With V trimmed by 0 bases and J by 7 bases, 9 bases remained unmatched. CDR3 size: 15 residues. CDR3 nucleotide sequence: TGTGCCAGCAGCTTGGCCGGGACTAGAGTCGGAGAGCAGTACTTC. Translated: CASSLAGTRVGEQYF.

Worth noting for this clone: Other DNA sequences of this sample code for an identical CDR3. V is TRBV29-1 and J is TRBJ1-1; D is ambiguous. CDR3 length: 12 amino acids. Germline V lookup: CDR1 SQVTM, CDR2 ANQGSEA. V lost 3 bases and J lost 1, with 6 bases in between. The CDR3 spells CSVDRQNTEAFF. The DNA of the CDR3 is TGCAGCGTTGACAGGCAGAACACTGAAGCTTTCTTT.

The chain is built from TRBV6-1 and TRBJ2-5, with D unresolved. CDR1 MNHNS and CDR2 SASEGT come from the germline V gene. Trimming pared 4 bases from V and 4 bases from J, leaving 16 bases between. The CDR3 length is 15 residues. The CDR3 DNA reads TGTGCCAGCAGTGGGCAGTTGGGTGGTGGAGAGACCCAGTACTTC. This translates into CASSGQLGGGETQYF.

The chain recombines TRBV6-6 with TRBJ2-7; D is unclear. Germline V lookup: CDR1 MNHNY, CDR2 SVGAGI (reference sequence). V lost 0 bases, J lost 3 bases, and 9 bases lay in between. The CDR3 sequence is 14 residues long. In DNA, the CDR3 is TGTGCCAGCAGTTACTCGTCCAGGATCTACGAGCAGTACTTC. It specifies CASSYSSRIYEQYF.

The V call is TRBV11-2, the J call TRBJ2-3; D might be TRBD2 (7 bases). CDR1 SGHAT and CDR2 FQNNGV come from the germline V gene. The V gene lost 4 bases and the J gene lost 2 bases, with 13 bases spanning the gap. The CDR3 is made up of 15 amino acids. CDR3: CASSWEGGLTDTQYF. The CDR3 DNA reads as TGTGCCAGCAGCTGGGAGGGGGGGCTCACAGATACGCAGTATTTT.

V gene TRBV4-3 combines with J gene TRBJ2-3; 12 nucleotides line up with TRBD2. Germline assignment: CDR1 LGHNA and CDR2 YSLEER. V was clipped by 0 bases and J by 3 bases; unmatched bases: 7. The CDR3 totals 18 residues. The CDR3 here is CASSQDPAGTSGTDTQYF. DNA of the CDR3: TGCGCCAGCAGCCAAGATCCCGCCGGGACTAGCGGGACAGATACGCAGTATTTT.

The genes are TRBV5-4 and TRBJ1-6; 7 positions match TRBD1. Unmatched junction bases numbered 6, after V lost 2 bases and J lost 10 bases. Looked up from germline, CDR1 is SGHNT and CDR2 is YYREEE (reference sequence). This CDR3 has 14 amino acids. Here the CDR3 DNA reads TGTGCCAGCAGCTTTACAGGGGCCGACTCACCCCTCCACTTT. It yields the protein CASSFTGADSPLHF.

In nucleotides, the CDR3 is TGTGCCAGCTCATCGCGGACGGGTTCGGGGGAGCAGTACTTC. Encoded protein: CASSSRTGSGEQYF. The genes are TRBV18 and TRBJ2-7, with a weak D call TRBD2 (5 bases). Germline CDR1 KGHSH, CDR2 LQKENI. Trimming removed 5 bases from V and 7 bases from J, with 18 bases in between. There are 14 residues in the CDR3. The whole variable domain, remainder taken from reference TRBV18 and TRBJ2-7, is NAGVMQNPRHLVRRRGQEARLRCSPMKGHSHVYWYRQLPEEGLKFMVYLQKENIIDESGMPKERFSAEFPKEGPSILRIQQVVRGDSAAYFCASSSRTGSGEQYFGPGTRLTVT.

This clone was found once. The rearrangement joins TRBV19 to TRBJ1-5, with D possibly matching TRBD1 (5 bases). From germline, CDR1 is LNHDA and CDR2 SQIVND (reference sequence). This CDR3 has 14 amino acids. With 5 bases removed from V and 4 bases from J, the gap between germline ends came to 12 bases. CDR3 bases: TGTGCCAGTAGTTTGCCCTGGGGGAATCAGCCCCAGCATTTT. The encoded protein is CASSLPWGNQPQHF.

The CDR3 spells CARSFRGTEAFF. In DNA form, the CDR3 reads TGTGCCAGAAGCTTCAGGGGCACTGAAGCTTTCTTT. The chain has TRBV5-3 and TRBJ1-1; D might be TRBD1 (6 bases). TRBV5-3 is labeled an ORF, and its function is uncertain. The CDR3 is 12 residues long. Trimming pared 2 bases from V and 4 bases from J, leaving 6 bases between.

This chain connects TRBV7-2 to TRBJ2-1; 7 nucleotides agree with TRBD1. Germline V gene lookup returns CDR1 SGHTA and CDR2 FQGNSA. V lost 5 bases, J lost 5 bases, and 6 bases stayed unmatched. The CDR3 loop spans 14 amino acids. This CDR3 reads CASSVWDSNNEQFF. The CDR3 region has the DNA TGTGCCAGCAGCGTATGGGACAGTAACAATGAGCAGTTCTTC.

As for this clone: The sample carries other DNA sequences with the same CDR3. The V gene is TRBV2, the J gene TRBJ2-7, with 13 bases aligning to TRBD2. CDR1 is SNHLY and CDR2 is FYNNEI in the germline V gene. This CDR3 region has 14 residues. The V gene end was trimmed by 7 bases and the J gene end by 4 bases; junction bases not matched to a gene: 4. In DNA, the CDR3 is TGTGCCAGCACTCGGACTAGCGGGAGTTACGAGCAGTACTTC. Protein: CASTRTSGSYEQYF.

The chain combines TRBV29-1 with TRBJ2-5; 7 bases line up with TRBD1. The ends lost 7 bases at V and 5 bases at J; junction bases unmatched: 13. This CDR3 comprises 14 residues. CDR1 and CDR2 (germline): SQVTM, ANQGSEA. The CDR3 DNA reads as TGCAGCGGCCGGGACAGAAAATATTTGGAGACCCAGTACTTC. Its translation: CSGRDRKYLETQYF.

Concerning this clone itself: Compared with germline, one end of the junction differs, possibly owing to a read error. This chain connects TRBV7-7 to TRBJ2-7; 10 nucleotides match TRBD2. The CDR3 covers 13 residues. Germline CDR1 is SSHAT and CDR2 is FNYEAQ (reference sequence). The chain's CDR3 is CASSAGLAYEQYF. The DNA for the CDR3 is TGTGCTAGCAGCGCGGGACTAGCGTACGAGCAGTACTTC.